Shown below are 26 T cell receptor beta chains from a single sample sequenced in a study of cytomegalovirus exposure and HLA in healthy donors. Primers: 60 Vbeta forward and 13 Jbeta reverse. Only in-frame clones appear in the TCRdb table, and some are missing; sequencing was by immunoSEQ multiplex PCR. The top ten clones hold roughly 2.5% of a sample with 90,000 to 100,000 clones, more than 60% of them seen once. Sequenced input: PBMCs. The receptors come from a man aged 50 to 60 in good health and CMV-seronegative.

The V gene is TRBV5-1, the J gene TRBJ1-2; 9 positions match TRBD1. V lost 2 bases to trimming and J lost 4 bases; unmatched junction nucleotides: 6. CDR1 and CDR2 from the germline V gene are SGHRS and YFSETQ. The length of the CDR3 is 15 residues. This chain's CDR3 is CASSFGQGLAYGYTF. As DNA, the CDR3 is TGCGCCAGCAGCTTCGGACAGGGGTTGGCCTATGGCTACACCTTC.

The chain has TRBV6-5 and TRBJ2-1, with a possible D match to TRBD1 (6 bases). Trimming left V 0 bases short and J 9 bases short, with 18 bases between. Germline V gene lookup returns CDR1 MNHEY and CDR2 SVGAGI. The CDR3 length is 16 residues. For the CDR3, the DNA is TGTGCCAGCAGTTACTCCCAGGGGCGGCCCCGGGGTGAGCAGTTCTTC. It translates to CASSYSQGRPRGEQFF.

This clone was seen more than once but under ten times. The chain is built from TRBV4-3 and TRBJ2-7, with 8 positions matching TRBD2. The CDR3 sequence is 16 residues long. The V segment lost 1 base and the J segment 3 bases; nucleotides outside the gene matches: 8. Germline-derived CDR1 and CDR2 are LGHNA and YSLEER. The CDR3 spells CASSQGPGTRVYEQYF. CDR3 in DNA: TGCGCCAGCAGCCAAGGTCCCGGGACTAGAGTCTACGAGCAGTACTTC.

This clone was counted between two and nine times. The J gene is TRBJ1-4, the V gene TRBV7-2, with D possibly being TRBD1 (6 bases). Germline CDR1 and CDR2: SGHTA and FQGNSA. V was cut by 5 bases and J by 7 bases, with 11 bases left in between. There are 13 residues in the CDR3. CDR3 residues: CASSTGFREKLFF. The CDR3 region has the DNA TGTGCCAGCAGCACAGGGTTTCGTGAAAAACTGTTTTTT.

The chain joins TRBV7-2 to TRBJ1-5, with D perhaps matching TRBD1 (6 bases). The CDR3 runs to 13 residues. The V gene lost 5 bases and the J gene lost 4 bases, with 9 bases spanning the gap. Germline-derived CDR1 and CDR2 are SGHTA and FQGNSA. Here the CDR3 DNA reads TGTGCCAGCAGCGTCAGGGGAAATCAGCCCCAGCATTTT. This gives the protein CASSVRGNQPQHF.

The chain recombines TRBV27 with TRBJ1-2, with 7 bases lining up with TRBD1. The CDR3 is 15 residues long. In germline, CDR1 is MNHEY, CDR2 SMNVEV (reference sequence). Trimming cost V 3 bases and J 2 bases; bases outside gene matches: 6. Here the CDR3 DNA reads TGTGCCAGCAGTTTGGCAGGGGGTAAAAACTATGGCTACACCTTC. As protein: CASSLAGGKNYGYTF.

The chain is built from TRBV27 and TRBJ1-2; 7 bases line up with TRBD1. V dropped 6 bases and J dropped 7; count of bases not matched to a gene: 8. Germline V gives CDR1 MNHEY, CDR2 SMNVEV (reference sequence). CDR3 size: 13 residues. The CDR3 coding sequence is TGTGCCAGCAGCCCTACAGGGGTTATTGGCTACACCTTC. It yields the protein CASSPTGVIGYTF.

The CDR3 sequence: CASSVSGATNEKLFF. The CDR3 bases are TGTGCCAGCAGCGTAAGCGGGGCAACTAATGAAAAACTGTTTTTT. The chain employs TRBV9 and TRBJ1-4; D not resolved. CDR3 size: 15 residues. Germline-derived CDR1 and CDR2 are SGDLS and YYNGEE. Trimming took 1 base from V and 0 from J, leaving 7 bases between them. Full variable domain (missing parts from reference TRBV9 and TRBJ1-4): DSGVTQTPKHLITATGQRVTLRCSPRSGDLSVYWYQQSLDQGLQFLIQYYNGEERAKGNILERFSAQQFPDLHSELNLSSLELGDSALYFCASSVSGATNEKLFFGSGTQLSVL.

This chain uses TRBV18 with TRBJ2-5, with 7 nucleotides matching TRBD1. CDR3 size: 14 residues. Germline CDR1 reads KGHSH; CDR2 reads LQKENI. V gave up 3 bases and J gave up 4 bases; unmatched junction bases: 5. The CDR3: CASSPTGAGETQYF. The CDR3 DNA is TGTGCCAGCTCACCCACAGGGGCGGGAGAGACCCAGTACTTC.

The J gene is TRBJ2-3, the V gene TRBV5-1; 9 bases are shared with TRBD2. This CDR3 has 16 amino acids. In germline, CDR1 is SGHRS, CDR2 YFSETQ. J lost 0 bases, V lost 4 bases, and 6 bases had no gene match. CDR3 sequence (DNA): TGCGCCAGCAGCGCCGGGACTAGCATAAGCACAGATACGCAGTATTTT. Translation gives CASSAGTSISTDTQYF.

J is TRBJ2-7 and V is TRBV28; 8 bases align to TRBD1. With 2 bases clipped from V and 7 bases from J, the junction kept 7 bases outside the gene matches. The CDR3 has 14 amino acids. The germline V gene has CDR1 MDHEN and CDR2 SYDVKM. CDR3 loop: CASSLVQGAREQYF. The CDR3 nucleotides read TGTGCCAGCAGTTTAGTGCAGGGGGCGAGAGAGCAGTACTTC.

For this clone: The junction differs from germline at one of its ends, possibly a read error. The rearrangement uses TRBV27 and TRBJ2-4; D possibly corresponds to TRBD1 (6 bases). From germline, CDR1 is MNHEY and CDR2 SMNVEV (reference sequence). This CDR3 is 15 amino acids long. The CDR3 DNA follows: TGTGCCAGCAGTTTAAACAGGGTAGCCAAAAACATTCAGCACTTC. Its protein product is CASSLNRVAKNIQHF.

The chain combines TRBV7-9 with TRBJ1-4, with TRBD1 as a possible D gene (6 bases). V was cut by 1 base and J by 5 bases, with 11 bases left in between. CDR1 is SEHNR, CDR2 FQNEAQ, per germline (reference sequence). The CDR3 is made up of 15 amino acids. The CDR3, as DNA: TGTGCCAGCAGCTTAGGGGGGACACTGAATGAAAAACTGTTTTTT. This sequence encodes CASSLGGTLNEKLFF.

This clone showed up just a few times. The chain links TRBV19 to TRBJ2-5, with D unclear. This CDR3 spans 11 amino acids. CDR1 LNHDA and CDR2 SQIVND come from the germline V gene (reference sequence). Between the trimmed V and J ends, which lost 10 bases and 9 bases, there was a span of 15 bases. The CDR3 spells CATQGPAAQYF. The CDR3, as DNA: TGTGCCACACAAGGCCCGGCGGCCCAGTACTTC.

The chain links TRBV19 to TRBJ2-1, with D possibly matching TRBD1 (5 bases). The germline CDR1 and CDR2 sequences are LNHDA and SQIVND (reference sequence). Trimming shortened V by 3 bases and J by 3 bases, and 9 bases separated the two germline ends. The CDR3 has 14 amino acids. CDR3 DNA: TGTGCCAGTAGTATCTATGACAGCTACAATGAGCAGTTCTTC. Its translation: CASSIYDSYNEQFF.

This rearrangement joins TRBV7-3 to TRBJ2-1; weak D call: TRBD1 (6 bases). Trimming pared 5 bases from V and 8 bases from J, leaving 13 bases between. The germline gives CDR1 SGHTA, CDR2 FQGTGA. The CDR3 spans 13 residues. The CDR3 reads CASSLQGSDEQFF. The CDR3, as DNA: TGTGCCAGCAGCCTACAGGGTTCTGATGAGCAGTTCTTC. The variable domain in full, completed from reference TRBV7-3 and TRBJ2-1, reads GAGVSQTPSNKVTEKGKYVELRCDPISGHTALYWYRQSLGQGPEFLIYFQGTGAADDSGLPNDRFFAVRPEGSVSTLKIQRTERGDSAVYLCASSLQGSDEQFFGPGTRLTVL.

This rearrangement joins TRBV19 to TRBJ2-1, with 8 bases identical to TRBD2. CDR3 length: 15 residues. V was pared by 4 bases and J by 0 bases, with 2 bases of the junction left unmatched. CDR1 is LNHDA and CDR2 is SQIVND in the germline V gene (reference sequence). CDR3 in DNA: TGTGCCAGTAGTAGGCTAGCGGGCTCCTACAATGAGCAGTTCTTC. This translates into CASSRLAGSYNEQFF.

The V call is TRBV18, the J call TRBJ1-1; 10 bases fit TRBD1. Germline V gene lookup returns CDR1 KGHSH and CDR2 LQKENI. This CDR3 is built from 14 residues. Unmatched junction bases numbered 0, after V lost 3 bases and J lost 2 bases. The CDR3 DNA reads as TGTGCCAGCTCACCGACAGGGGGCAACACTGAAGCTTTCTTT. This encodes CASSPTGGNTEAFF.

This CDR3 reads CASSQVLAGASYNEQFF. CDR3 sequence (DNA): TGCGCCAGCAGCCAAGTCCTAGCGGGAGCCTCCTACAATGAGCAGTTCTTC. The V call is TRBV4-3, the J call TRBJ2-1, with 10 bases matching TRBD2. V shed 1 base and J 0 bases; nucleotides not matched to a gene: 3. The CDR3 runs to 17 residues. Germline V CDR1 and CDR2: LGHNA, YSLEER.

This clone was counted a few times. The CDR3 sequence is CASSLGAGLQETQYF. The CDR3 DNA is TGCGCCAGCAGCTTGGGGGCGGGGCTCCAAGAGACCCAGTACTTC. V is TRBV5-1 and J is TRBJ2-5, with a possible D match to TRBD2 (6 bases). CDR3 length: 15 residues. V lost 0 bases and J 1 base, leaving 10 bases between the germline ends. Germline V gives CDR1 SGHRS, CDR2 YFSETQ.

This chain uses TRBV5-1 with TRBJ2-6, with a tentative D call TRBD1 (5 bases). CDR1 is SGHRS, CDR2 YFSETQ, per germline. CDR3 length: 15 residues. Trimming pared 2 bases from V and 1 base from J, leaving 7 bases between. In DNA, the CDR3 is TGCGCCAGCAGCTTTCAGGGTTCTGGGGCCAACGTCCTGACTTTC. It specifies CASSFQGSGANVLTF.

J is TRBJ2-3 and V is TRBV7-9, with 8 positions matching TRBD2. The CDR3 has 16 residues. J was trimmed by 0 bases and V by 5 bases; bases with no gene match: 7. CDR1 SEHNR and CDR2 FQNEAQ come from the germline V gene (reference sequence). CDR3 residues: CASSPRLAQSTDTQYF. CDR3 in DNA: TGTGCCAGCAGCCCTAGACTAGCGCAAAGCACAGATACGCAGTATTTT. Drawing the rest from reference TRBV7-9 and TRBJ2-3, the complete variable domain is DTGVSQNPRHKITKRGQNVTFRCDPISEHNRLYWYRQTLGQGPEFLTYFQNEAQLEKSRLLSDRFSAERPKGSFSTLEIQRTEQGDSAMYLCASSPRLAQSTDTQYFGPGTRLTVL.

The CDR3 nucleotides read TGCGCCAGCTCGGGGGGTCGGTACTATGGCTACACCTTC. Its translation: CASSGGRYYGYTF. The gene calls are TRBV5-1 and TRBJ1-2; possible D gene TRBD1, 5 bases. In germline, CDR1 is SGHRS, CDR2 YFSETQ. The V gene lost 7 bases and the J gene lost 3 bases, with 13 bases spanning the gap. CDR3 length equals 13 residues.

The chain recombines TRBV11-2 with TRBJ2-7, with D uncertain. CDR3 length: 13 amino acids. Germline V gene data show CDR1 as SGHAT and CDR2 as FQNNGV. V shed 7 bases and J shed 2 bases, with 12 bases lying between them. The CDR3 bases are TGTGCCAGCACTGACAAGCAGCCCTACGAGCAGTACTTC. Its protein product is CASTDKQPYEQYF.

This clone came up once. CDR3 amino acids: CASSLSVPGQGSGNQPQHF. The DNA of the CDR3 is TGTGCCAGCAGTTTATCGGTCCCGGGACAGGGATCAGGGAATCAGCCCCAGCATTTT. J is TRBJ1-5 and V is TRBV27, with 9 bases that match TRBD1. The CDR3 consists of 19 residues. The germline V gene encodes CDR1 MNHEY and CDR2 SMNVEV (reference sequence). The ends lost 0 bases at V and 4 bases at J; junction bases unmatched: 13.

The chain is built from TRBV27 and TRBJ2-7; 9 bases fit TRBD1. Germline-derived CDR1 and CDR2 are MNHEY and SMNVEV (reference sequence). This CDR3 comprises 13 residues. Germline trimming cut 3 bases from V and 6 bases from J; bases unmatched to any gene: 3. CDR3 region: CASSFRQGGEQYF. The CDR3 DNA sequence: TGTGCCAGCAGTTTTAGACAGGGGGGCGAGCAGTACTTC.